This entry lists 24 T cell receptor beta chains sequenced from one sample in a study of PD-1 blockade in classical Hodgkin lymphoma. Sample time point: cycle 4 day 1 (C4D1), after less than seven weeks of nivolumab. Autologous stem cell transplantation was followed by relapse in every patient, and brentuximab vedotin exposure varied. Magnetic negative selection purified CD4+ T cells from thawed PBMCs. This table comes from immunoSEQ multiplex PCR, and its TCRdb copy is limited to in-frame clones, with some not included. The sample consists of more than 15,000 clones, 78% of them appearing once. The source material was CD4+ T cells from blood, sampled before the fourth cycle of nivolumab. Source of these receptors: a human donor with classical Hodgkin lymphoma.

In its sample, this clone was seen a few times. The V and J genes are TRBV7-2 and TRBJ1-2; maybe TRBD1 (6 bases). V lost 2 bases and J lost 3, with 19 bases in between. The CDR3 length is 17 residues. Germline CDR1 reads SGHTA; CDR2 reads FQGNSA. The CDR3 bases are TGTGCCAGCAGCTTAAAGGGACGGGGCTCAGGGGACTATGGCTACACCTTC. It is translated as CASSLKGRGSGDYGYTF.

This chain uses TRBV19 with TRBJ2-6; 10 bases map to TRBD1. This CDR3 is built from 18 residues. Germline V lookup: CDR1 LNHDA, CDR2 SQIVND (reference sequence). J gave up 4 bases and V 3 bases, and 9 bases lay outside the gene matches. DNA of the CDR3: TGTGCCAGTAGTATCCGGGACAGGGGATCATCGGGGGCCAACGTCCTGACTTTC. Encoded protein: CASSIRDRGSSGANVLTF.

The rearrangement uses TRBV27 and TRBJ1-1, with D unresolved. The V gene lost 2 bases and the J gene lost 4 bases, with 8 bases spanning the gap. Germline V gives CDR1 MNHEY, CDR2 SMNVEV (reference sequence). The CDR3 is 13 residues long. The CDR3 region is CASSLIRGTEAFF. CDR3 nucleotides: TGTGCCAGCAGTTTAATCCGAGGCACTGAAGCTTTCTTT.

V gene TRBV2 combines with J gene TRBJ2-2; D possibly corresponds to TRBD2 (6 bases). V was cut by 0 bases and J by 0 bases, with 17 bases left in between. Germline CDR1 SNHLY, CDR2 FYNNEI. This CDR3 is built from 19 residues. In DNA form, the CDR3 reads TGTGCCAGCAGTGAAGCCCTCGGGACTCCGGATTCGAACACCGGGGAGCTGTTTTTT. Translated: CASSEALGTPDSNTGELFF.

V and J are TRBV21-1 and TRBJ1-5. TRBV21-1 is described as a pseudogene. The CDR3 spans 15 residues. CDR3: CASSKGRGVNQPQHF. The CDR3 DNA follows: TGTGCCAGCAGCAAAGGGAGAGGGGTCAATCAGCCCCAGCATTTT.

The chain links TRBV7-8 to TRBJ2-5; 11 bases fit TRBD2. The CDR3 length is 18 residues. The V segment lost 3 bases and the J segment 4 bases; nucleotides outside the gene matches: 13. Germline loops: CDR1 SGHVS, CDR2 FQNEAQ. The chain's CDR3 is CASSLGRALAGVRETQYF. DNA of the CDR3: TGTGCCAGCAGCTTGGGGAGGGCACTAGCGGGAGTAAGAGAGACCCAGTACTTC.

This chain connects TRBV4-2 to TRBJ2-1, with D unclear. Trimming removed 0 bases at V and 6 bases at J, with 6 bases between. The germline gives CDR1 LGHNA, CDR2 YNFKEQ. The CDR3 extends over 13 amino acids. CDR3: CASSQDFSNEQFF. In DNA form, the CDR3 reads TGTGCCAGCAGCCAAGATTTCAGCAATGAGCAGTTCTTC.

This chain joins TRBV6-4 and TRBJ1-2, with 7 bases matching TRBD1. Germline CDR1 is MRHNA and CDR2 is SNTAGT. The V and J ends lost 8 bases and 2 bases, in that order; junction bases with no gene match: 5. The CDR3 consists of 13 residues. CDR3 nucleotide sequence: TGTGCCAGCCGACGGACAGGCAACTATGGCTACACCTTC. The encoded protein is CASRRTGNYGYTF.

CDR3 protein: CASSLWGTGELFF. The CDR3, as DNA: TGTGCCAGCAGCTTATGGGGTACCGGGGAGCTGTTTTTT. The J gene is TRBJ2-2, the V gene TRBV5-6; no firm D call. This CDR3 is 13 amino acids long. Germline CDR1 SGHDT, CDR2 YYEEEE. Trimming shortened V by 2 bases and J by 5 bases, and 7 bases separated the two germline ends.

CDR3 protein: CASRQSGDVEKLFF. For the CDR3, the DNA is TGTGCCAGCAGACAGTCAGGGGATGTTGAAAAACTGTTTTTT. V and J are TRBV27 and TRBJ1-4; tentative D call: TRBD1 (6 bases). Per the germline V gene, CDR1 is MNHEY and CDR2 is SMNVEV (reference sequence). The CDR3 is 14 residues long. V gave up 6 bases and J gave up 7 bases, with 15 bases separating them.

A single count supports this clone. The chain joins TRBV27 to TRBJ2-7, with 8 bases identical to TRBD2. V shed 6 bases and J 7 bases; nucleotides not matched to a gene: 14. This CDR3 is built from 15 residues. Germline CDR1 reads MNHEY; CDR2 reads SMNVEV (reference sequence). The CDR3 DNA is TGTGCCAGCAGCGTTCAAAGGCGGGAGGTGTGGGAGCAGTACTTC. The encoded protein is CASSVQRREVWEQYF.

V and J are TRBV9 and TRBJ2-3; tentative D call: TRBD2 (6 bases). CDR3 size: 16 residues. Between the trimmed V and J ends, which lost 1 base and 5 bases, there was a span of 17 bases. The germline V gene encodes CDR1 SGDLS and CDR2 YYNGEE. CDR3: CASSVYGTGVIDTQYF. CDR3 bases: TGTGCCAGCAGCGTATATGGGACGGGGGTTATAGATACGCAGTATTTT. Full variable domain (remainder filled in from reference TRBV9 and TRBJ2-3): DSGVTQTPKHLITATGQRVTLRCSPRSGDLSVYWYQQSLDQGLQFLIQYYNGEERAKGNILERFSAQQFPDLHSELNLSSLELGDSALYFCASSVYGTGVIDTQYFGPGTRLTVL.

The DNA of the CDR3 is TGTGCCAGCAGGCGTCCGGGGGGGCCAGAGACCCAGTACTTC. It translates to CASRRPGGPETQYF. The chain couples TRBV2 to TRBJ2-5; 8 bases are a match to TRBD2. The V segment lost 6 bases and the J segment 4 bases; nucleotides outside the gene matches: 7. There are 14 residues in the CDR3. Germline V gives CDR1 SNHLY, CDR2 FYNNEI. Full variable domain (remainder filled in from reference TRBV2 and TRBJ2-5): EPEVTQTPSHQVTQMGQEVILRCVPISNHLYFYWYRQILGQKVEFLVSFYNNEISEKSEIFDDQFSVERPDGSNFTLKIRSTKLEDSAMYFCASRRPGGPETQYFGPGTRLLVL.

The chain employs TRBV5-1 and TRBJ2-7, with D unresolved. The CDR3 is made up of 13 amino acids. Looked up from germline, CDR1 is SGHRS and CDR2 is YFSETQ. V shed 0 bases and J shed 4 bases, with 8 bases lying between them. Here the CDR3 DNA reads TGCGCCAGCAGCTTGGTTCAAAATTACGAGCAGTACTTC. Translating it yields CASSLVQNYEQYF.

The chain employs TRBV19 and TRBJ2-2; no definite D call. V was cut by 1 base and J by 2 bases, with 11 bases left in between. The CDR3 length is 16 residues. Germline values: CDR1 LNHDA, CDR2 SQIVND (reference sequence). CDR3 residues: CASSIVGRSNTGELFF. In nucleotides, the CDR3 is TGTGCCAGTAGTATAGTAGGGCGGAGCAACACCGGGGAGCTGTTTTTT.

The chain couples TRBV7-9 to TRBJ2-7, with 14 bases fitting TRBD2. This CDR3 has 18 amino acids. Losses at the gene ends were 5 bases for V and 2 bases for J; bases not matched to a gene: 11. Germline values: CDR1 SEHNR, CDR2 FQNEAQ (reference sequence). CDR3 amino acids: CASSHSGTSGSPTYEQYF. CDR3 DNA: TGTGCCAGCAGCCATTCCGGGACTAGCGGGAGCCCAACCTACGAGCAGTACTTC.

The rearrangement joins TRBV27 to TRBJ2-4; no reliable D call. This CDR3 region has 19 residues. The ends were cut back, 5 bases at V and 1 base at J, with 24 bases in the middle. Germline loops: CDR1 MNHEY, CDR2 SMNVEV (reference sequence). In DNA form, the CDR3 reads TGTGCCAGCAGTGACCCCACTCCGAGACGGATTATGGCCAAAAACATTCAGTACTTC. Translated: CASSDPTPRRIMAKNIQYF.

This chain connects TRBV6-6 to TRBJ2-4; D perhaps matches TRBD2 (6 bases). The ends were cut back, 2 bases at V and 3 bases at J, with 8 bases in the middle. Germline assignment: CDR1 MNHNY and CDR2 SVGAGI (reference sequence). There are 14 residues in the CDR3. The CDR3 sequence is CASSYPGGKNIQYF. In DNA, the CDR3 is TGTGCCAGCAGTTACCCCGGGGGCAAAAACATTCAGTACTTC.

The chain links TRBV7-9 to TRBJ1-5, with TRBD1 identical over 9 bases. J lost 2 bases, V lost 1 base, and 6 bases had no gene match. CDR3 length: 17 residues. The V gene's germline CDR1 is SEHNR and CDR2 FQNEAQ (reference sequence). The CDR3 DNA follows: TGTGCCAGCAGCTTAGTTGGGACAGGGCCTGGCAATCAGCCCCAGCATTTT. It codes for CASSLVGTGPGNQPQHF.

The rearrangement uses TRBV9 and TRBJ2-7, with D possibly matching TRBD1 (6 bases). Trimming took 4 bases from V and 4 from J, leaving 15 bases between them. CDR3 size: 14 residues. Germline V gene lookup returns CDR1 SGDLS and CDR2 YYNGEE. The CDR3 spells CASSINTGPYEQYF. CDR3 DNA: TGTGCCAGCAGCATCAACACAGGGCCTTACGAGCAGTACTTC.

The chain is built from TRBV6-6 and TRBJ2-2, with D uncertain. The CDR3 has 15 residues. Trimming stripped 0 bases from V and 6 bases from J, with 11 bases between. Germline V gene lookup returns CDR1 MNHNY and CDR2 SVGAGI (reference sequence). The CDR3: CASSYSGALPGELFF. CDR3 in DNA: TGTGCCAGCAGTTACTCAGGCGCTCTCCCCGGGGAGCTGTTTTTT.

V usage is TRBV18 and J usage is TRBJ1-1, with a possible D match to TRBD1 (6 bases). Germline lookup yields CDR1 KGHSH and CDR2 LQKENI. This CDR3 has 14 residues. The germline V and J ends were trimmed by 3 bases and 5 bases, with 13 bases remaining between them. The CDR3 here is CASSPSQGSTEAFF. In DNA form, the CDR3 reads TGTGCCAGCTCACCTAGTCAGGGGAGTACTGAAGCTTTCTTT.

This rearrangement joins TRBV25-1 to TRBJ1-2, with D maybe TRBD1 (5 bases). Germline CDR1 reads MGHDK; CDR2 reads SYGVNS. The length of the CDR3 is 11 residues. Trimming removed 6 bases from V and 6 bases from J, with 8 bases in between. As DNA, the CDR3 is TGTGCCAGCAGCAAGGGGAATGGCTACACCTTC. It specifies CASSKGNGYTF.

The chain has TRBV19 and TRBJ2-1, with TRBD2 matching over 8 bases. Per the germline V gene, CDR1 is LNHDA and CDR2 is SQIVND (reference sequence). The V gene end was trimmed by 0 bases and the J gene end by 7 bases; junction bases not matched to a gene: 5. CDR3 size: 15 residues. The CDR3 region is CASSIEGLVTNEQFF. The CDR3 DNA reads TGTGCCAGTAGTATAGAGGGACTAGTTACTAATGAGCAGTTCTTC.